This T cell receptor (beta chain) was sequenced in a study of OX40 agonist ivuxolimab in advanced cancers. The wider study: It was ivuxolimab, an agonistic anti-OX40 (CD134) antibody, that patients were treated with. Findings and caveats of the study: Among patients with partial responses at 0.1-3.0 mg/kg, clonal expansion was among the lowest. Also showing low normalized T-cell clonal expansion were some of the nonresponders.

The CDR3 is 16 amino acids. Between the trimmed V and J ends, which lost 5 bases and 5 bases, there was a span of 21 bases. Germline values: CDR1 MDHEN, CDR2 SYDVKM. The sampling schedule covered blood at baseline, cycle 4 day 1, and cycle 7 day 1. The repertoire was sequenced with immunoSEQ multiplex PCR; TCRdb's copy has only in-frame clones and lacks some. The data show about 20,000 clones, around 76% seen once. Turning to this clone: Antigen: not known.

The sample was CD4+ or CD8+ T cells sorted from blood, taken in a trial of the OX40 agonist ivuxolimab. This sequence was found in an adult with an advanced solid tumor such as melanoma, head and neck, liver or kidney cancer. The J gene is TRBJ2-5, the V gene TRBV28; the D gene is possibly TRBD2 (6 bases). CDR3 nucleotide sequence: TGTGCCAGCAGTCCCGAACGGGGTAGCGGTTGGGAGACCCAGTACTTC. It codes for CASSPERGSGWETQYF.